This TCR beta chain was observed in a study of Ad26.COV2.S vaccination and SARS-CoV-2 variants (dated by TCRdb to the early 2020s). Background on the whole study: Donors in the vaccine arm were drawn from COV1001, a multicentre, randomized, double-blind, placebo-controlled phase I-IIa trial testing Ad26.COV2.S in healthy adults. A total of roughly 32 samples were included in the TCR-sequenced set, comprising around 19 Ad26.COV2.S vaccine recipients, 5 placebo recipients and 8 SARS-CoV-2 convalescent individuals. Sequencing of the TCRbeta repertoire served to evaluate the specificity and breadth of SARS-CoV-2-reactive T cell receptors following Ad26.COV2.S vaccination. Participants in the trial were split at random into five groups of five each, receiving low-dose or high-dose Ad26.COV2.S once or twice, or else placebo on both occasions. Throughout the experiments and outcome assessment, investigators stayed blinded to trial group allocation. Dosing of Ad26.COV2.S was intramuscular, at either 5x10^10 or 1x10^11 viral particles, delivered as one shot or as two shots spaced 56 days apart. Here is what the overall study found, with its caveats: The authors noted that total T cell responses may have been underestimated by the TCR breadth and depth analyses. After vaccination, substantial breadth of spike-specific CD8+ and CD4+ T cell responses was reported. Compared with placebo recipients, Ad26.COV2.S recipients showed higher spike-specific TCR breadth (P = 0.0014). The study lacked the statistical power to compare responses across vaccine doses or regimens. Vaccine and placebo recipients had similar non-spike TCR breadth, a finding consistent with the vaccine containing only spike.

The treatment or condition label of this sample denotes: some 20 received Ad26.COV2.S at low or high dose, single or two shots; 5 received placebo; per-sample allocation not given. Repertoires of vaccine and placebo recipients were sequenced from samples taken on day 63 after the first injection. Between 29 July and 7 August 2020, Cohort 1b enrolled about 27 adults aged 18-55 years at one site in Boston, USA. Ad26.COV2.S was a replication-incompetent adenovirus type 26 vector that expressed a prefusion-stabilized SARS-CoV-2 spike protein derived from the original Wuhan strain. The immunoSEQ Assay was the method used to sequence TCRbeta CDR3 regions. After extraction, genomic DNA underwent amplification by bias-controlled multiplex PCR, followed by high-throughput sequencing. The paper's data handling went like this. To quantify the absolute abundance of every unique TCRbeta CDR3 region, sequences were collapsed and filtered. T cell fraction was estimated by normalizing TCRbeta template counts to usable DNA, with usable DNA measured through amplification of reference genes found in all nucleated cells. Repertoire TCRs were annotated as SARS-CoV-2-specific by exact matching of V gene, CDR3 amino acid sequence and J gene to a known reactive TCR set. The reference SARS-CoV-2 TCR set was obtained from MIRA and was filtered for enrichment in COVID-19-positive ImmuneCODE repertoires, whereby public or cross-reactive TCRs were removed. Drawing on the MIRA antigens, annotated TCRs were analysed further at the level of specific ORF or position within ORF. Breadth was defined as the number of annotated unique rearrangements divided by the total number of unique productive rearrangements, and depth was defined as the summed frequency of the annotated unique rearrangements. TCR breadth was compared between groups using two-sided Wilcoxon rank-sum tests. TCRdb provides this immuneACCESS table in a form limited to in-frame rearrangements. Some clones are lacking; in checked studies, under half of them reflect an unresolved V gene, and why the rest are absent is not known. V and J calls and clone size are as listed in that table; D and trimming were resolved from the DNA. For this sample the table gives about 680,000 clones, of which about 89% were detected only once. The top ten clones comprise over 1.3% of the sample.

In regard to this clone: Its antigen is still unknown. Within one base of it there is no much larger clone, and no base qualities were kept.

The CDR3 runs 14 amino acids, cysteine and phenylalanine included. Only CDR3 DNA is held: 42 bases, read in frame from base 1. CDR1 SGHAT and CDR2 FQNNGV were looked up in the germline V gene. V is pared back by 0 bases and J by 2 bases, with 5 bases lying between the germline termini. The material sequenced was peripheral blood, taken in a trial of Ad26.COV2.S vaccine versus placebo. The chain was built from TRBV11-2 and TRBJ1-3, with the D gene not confidently named. This receptor was taken from a person between 18 and 65 years old who received the Ad26.COV2.S COVID-19 vaccine or a placebo. The DNA sequence is as follows: TGTGCCAGCAGCTTAGACGGGGCTGGAAACACCATATATTTT. Translated, this gives CASSLDGAGNTIYF.